The entry below gives a single TCR beta chain sequence along with its context. This sample is drawn from a study of beta chain features in type 1 diabetes. Expressed TCRB transcripts were sequenced after all isolated RNA was converted to cDNA. Assay: immunoSEQ multiplex PCR; the TCRdb copy retains only in-frame clones and omits some. The data show about 59,000 clones, roughly three fifths seen once. V dropped 2 bases and J dropped 8 bases, with 15 bases sitting between them. Germline V CDR1 and CDR2: SGHTA, FQGNSA. The CDR3 totals 14 residues. Sequencing input: Tregs from blood. V gene TRBV7-2 combines with J gene TRBJ1-2; D is perhaps TRBD1 (6 bases). The receptor was isolated from a woman in her late teens or twenties in good health. CDR3 loop: CASSLLDSPWGYTF. CDR3 DNA: TGTGCCAGCAGCTTACTGGACAGCCCATGGGGCTACACCTTC.